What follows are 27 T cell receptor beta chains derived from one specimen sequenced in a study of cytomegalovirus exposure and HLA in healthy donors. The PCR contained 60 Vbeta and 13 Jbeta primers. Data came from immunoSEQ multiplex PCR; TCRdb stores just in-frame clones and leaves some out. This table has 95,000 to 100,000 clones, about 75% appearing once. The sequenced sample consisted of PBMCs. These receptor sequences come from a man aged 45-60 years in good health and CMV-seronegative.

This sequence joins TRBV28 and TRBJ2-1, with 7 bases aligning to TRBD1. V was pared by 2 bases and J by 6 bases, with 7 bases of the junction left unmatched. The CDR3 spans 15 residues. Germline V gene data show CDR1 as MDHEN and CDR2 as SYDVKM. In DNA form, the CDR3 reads TGTGCCAGCAGTTTAATCGGGACAGCATCCAATGAGCAGTTCTTC. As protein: CASSLIGTASNEQFF.

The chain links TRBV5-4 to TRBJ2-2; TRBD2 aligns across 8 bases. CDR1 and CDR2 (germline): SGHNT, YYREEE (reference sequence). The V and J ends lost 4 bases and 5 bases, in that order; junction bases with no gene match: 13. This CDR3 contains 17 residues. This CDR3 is CASSTDTGTRPTGELFF. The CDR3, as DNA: TGTGCCAGCAGCACTGACACCGGGACTAGGCCAACCGGGGAGCTGTTTTTT.

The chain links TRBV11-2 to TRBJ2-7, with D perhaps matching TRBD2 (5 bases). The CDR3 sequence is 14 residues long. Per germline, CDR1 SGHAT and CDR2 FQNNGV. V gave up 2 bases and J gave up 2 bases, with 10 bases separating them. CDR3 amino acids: CASSLSDGTYEQYF. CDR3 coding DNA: TGTGCCAGCAGCTTATCCGACGGGACCTACGAGCAGTACTTC.

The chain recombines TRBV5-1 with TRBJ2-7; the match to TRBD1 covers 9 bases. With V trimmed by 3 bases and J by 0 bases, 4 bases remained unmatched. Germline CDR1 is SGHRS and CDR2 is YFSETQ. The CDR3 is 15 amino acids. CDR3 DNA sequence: TGCGCCAGCAGCTATCGGGGACAGGGCTCCTACGAGCAGTACTTC. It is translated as CASSYRGQGSYEQYF.

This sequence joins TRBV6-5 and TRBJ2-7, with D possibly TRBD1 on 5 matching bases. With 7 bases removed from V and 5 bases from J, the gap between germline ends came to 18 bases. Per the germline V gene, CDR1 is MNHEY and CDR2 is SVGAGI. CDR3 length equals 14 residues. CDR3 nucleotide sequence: TGTGCCAGCAAGGGGCTGGGCGATTACCACGAGCAGTACTTC. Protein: CASKGLGDYHEQYF.

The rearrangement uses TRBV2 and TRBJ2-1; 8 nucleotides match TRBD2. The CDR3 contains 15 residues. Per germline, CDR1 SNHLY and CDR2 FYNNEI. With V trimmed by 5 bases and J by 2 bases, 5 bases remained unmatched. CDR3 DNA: TGTGCCAGCAGTTCCAGCGGGGGCACCTACAATGAGCAGTTCTTC. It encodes CASSSSGGTYNEQFF.

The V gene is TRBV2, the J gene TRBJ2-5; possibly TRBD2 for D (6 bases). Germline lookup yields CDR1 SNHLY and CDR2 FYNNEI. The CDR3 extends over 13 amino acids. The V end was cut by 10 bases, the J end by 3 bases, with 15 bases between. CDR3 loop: CATTTRTEETQYF. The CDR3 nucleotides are TGTGCCACGACGACTAGGACGGAAGAGACCCAGTACTTC.

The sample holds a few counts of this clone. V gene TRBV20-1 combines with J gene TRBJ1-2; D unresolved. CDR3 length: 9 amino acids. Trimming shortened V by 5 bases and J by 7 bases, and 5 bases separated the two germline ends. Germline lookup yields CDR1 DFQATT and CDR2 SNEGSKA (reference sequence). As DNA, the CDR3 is TGCAGTGCTCCTTCTGGCTACACCTTC. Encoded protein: CSAPSGYTF.

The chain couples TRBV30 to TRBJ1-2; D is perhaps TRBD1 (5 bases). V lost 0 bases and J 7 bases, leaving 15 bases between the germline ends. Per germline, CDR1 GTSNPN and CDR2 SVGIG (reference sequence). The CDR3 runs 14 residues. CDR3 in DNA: TGTGCCTGGAGTGTACAGACGGGGGTCTCTGGCTACACCTTC. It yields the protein CAWSVQTGVSGYTF.

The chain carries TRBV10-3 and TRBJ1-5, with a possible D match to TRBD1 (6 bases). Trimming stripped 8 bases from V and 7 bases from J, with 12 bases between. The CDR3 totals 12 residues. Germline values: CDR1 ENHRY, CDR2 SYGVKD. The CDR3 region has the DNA TGTGCCATCGGTGGCGACAGGCAGCCCCAGCATTTT. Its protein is CAIGGDRQPQHF.

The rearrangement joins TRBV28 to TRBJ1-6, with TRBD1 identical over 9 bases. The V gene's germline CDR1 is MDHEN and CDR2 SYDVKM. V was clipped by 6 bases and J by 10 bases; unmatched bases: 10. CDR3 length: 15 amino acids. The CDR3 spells CASRLDRGIGSPLHF. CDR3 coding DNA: TGTGCCAGCAGGCTAGACAGGGGGATAGGATCACCCCTCCACTTT.

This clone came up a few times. DNA of the CDR3: TGTGCCAGCAGTGGCGAGGCGTATGGCAATCAGCCCCAGCATTTT. This sequence encodes CASSGEAYGNQPQHF. The chain joins TRBV27 to TRBJ1-5; D gene ambiguous. The V and J ends lost 5 bases and 2 bases respectively, with 13 bases between them. This CDR3 has 15 residues. Germline assignment: CDR1 MNHEY and CDR2 SMNVEV (reference sequence).

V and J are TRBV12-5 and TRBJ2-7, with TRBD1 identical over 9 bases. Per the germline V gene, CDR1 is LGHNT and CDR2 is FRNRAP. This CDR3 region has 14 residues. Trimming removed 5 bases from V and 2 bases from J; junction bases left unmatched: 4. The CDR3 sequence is CASGPGTGPYEQYF. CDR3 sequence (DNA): TGTGCTAGTGGTCCCGGGACAGGGCCCTACGAGCAGTACTTC.

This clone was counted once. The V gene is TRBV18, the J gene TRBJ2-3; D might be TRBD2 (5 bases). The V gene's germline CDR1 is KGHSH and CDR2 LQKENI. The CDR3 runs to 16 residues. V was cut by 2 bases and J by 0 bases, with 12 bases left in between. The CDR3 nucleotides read TGTGCCAGCTCACCAACGGCGGGTATTAGCACAGATACGCAGTATTTT. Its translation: CASSPTAGISTDTQYF.

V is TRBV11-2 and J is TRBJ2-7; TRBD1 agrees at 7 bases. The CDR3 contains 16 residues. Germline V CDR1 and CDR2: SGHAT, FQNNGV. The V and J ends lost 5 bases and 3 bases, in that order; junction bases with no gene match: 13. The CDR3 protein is CASSTRTGRWDYEQYF. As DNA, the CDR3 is TGTGCCAGCAGCACGAGGACAGGCCGTTGGGACTACGAGCAGTACTTC.

The CDR3 loop reads CASSELAGPDTQYF. The CDR3 DNA is TGTGCCAGCAGCGAGCTAGCGGGACCAGATACGCAGTATTTT. The V gene is TRBV9, the J gene TRBJ2-3; 9 bases are a match to TRBD2. V dropped 3 bases and J dropped 4; count of bases not matched to a gene: 3. Germline CDR1 is SGDLS and CDR2 is YYNGEE. This CDR3 contains 14 residues.

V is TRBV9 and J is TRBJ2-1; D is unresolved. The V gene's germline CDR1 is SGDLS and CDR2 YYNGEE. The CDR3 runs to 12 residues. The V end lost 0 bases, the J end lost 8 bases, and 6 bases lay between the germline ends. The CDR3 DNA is TGTGCCAGCAGCGTAGATAGAGATGAGCAGTTCTTC. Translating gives CASSVDRDEQFF.

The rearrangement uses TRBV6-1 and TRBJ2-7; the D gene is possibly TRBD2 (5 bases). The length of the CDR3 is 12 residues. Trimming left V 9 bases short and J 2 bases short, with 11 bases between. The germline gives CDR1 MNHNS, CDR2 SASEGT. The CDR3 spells CASSEEPYEQYF. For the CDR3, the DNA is TGTGCCAGTTCGGAGGAACCCTACGAGCAGTACTTC.

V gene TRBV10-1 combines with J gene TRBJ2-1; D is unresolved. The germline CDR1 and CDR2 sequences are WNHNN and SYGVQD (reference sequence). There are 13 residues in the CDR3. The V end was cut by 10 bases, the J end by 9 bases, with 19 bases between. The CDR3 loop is CATRETPYSEQFF. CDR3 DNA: TGCGCCACCCGAGAGACTCCTTATAGTGAGCAGTTCTTC.

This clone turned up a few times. In DNA form, the CDR3 reads TGTGCCTGGAGTCTCAACAGGGCTAGCGGACCTTCCTACGAGCAGTACTTC. It is translated as CAWSLNRASGPSYEQYF. V and J are TRBV30 and TRBJ2-7; tentatively, D is TRBD2 (7 bases). The CDR3 loop spans 17 amino acids. V dropped 2 bases and J dropped 1 base, with 21 bases sitting between them. Germline lookup yields CDR1 GTSNPN and CDR2 SVGIG (reference sequence).

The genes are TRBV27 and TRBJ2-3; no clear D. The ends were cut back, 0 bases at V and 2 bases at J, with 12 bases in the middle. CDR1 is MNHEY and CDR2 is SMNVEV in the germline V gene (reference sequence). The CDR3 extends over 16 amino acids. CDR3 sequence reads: CASSLSNYGTTDTQYF. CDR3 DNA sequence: TGTGCCAGCAGTTTATCGAATTACGGTACCACAGATACGCAGTATTTT.

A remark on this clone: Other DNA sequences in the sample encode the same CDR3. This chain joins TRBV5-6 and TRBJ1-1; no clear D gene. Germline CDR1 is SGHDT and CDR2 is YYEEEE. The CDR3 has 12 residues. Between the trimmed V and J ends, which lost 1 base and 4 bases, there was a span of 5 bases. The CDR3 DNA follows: TGTGCCAGCAGCTTGCGGGGCACTGAAGCTTTCTTT. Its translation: CASSLRGTEAFF.

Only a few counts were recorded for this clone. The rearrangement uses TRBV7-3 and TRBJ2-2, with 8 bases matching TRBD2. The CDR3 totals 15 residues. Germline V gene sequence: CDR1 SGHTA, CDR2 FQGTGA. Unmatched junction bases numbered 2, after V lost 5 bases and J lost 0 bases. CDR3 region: CASSRGGANTGELFF. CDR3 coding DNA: TGTGCCAGCAGCCGGGGGGGTGCGAACACCGGGGAGCTGTTTTTT.

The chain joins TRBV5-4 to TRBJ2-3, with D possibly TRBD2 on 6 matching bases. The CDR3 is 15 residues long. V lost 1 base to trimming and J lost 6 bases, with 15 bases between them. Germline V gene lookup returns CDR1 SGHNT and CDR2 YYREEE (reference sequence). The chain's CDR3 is CASSLWRGPGDTQYF. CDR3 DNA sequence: TGTGCCAGCAGCTTGTGGCGGGGTCCGGGGGATACGCAGTATTTT.

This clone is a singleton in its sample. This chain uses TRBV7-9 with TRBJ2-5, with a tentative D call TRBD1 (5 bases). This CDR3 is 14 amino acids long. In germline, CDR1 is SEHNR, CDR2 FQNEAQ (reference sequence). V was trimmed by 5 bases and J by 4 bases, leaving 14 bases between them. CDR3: CASSQSVGVETQYF. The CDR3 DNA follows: TGTGCCAGCAGCCAGTCGGTAGGGGTAGAGACCCAGTACTTC.

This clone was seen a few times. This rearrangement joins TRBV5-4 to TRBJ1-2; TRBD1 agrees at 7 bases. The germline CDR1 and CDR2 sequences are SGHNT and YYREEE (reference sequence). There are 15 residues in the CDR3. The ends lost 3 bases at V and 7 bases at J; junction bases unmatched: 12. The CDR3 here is CASSSSSGQLFGYTF. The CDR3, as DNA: TGTGCCAGCAGCTCTTCCTCGGGACAGCTCTTTGGCTACACCTTC.

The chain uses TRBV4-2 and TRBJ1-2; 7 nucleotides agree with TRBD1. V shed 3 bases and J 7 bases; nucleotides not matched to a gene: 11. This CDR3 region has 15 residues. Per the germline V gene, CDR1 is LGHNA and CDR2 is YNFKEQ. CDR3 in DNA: TGTGCCAGCAGCCAGGATACCGGGACAGATCGTGGCTACACCTTC. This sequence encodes CASSQDTGTDRGYTF.